Below, 21 T cell receptor beta chains from the same sample are listed, as sequenced in a study of T cell responses to AZD1222 COVID-19 vaccine. TCRdb keeps only in-frame clones here, not all; method: immunoSEQ multiplex PCR. The sample yields under 200,000 clones, more than 75% seen once. The sample consisted of peripheral blood, taken 28 days after the second AZD1222 dose. The receptors derive from an adult who received the AZD1222 COVID-19 vaccine.

The chain carries TRBV11-2 and TRBJ2-7, with 8 bases lining up with TRBD2. Germline V gene sequence: CDR1 SGHAT, CDR2 FQNNGV. The CDR3 totals 14 residues. The V gene end was trimmed by 3 bases and the J gene end by 6 bases; junction bases not matched to a gene: 7. In DNA form, the CDR3 reads TGTGCCAGCAGCTTGGCGGGACTAGTCCGCGAGCAGTACTTC. This encodes CASSLAGLVREQYF. The full variable domain, with the rest looked up from reference TRBV11-2 and TRBJ2-7, is EAGVAQSPRYKIIEKRQSVAFWCNPISGHATLYWYQQILGQGPKLLIQFQNNGVVDDSQLPKDRFSAERLKGVDSTLKIQPAKLEDSAVYLCASSLAGLVREQYFGPGTRLTVT.

The rearrangement links TRBV29-1 to TRBJ2-7; 8 nucleotides agree with TRBD2. The CDR3 extends over 16 amino acids. Per germline, CDR1 SQVTM and CDR2 ANQGSEA. The V segment lost 4 bases and the J segment 1 base; nucleotides outside the gene matches: 12. CDR3 bases: TGCAGCGTTGCCGGTCTAGCGGGCAGTCCATCCTACGAGCAGTACTTC. Amino acids: CSVAGLAGSPSYEQYF.

This rearrangement joins TRBV24-1 to TRBJ2-1; no clear D gene. The CDR3 totals 11 residues. Germline assignment: CDR1 KGHDR and CDR2 SFDVKD. V lost 5 bases to trimming and J lost 9 bases, with 7 bases between them. The CDR3 sequence: CATSAVGEQFF. In DNA, the CDR3 is TGTGCCACCAGTGCGGTCGGTGAGCAGTTCTTC.

This sequence joins TRBV7-2 and TRBJ2-2, with 14 positions matching TRBD2. The CDR3 length is 16 residues. Germline CDR1 reads SGHTA; CDR2 reads FQGNSA. Trimming cost V 5 bases and J 7 bases; bases outside gene matches: 6. The CDR3 DNA sequence: TGTGCCAGCAGCCCTAGACTAGCGGGAGGGGGCGGGGAGCTGTTTTTT. Translating gives CASSPRLAGGGGELFF.

The chain uses TRBV28 and TRBJ2-7; a possible D gene is TRBD2 (6 bases). The CDR3 sequence is 14 residues long. From germline, CDR1 is MDHEN and CDR2 SYDVKM. The germline V and J ends were trimmed by 7 bases and 2 bases, with 15 bases remaining between them. The CDR3 protein is CASTLGGVAYEQYF. The CDR3 DNA reads as TGTGCCAGCACCCTCGGAGGGGTCGCCTACGAGCAGTACTTC.

This chain joins TRBV30 and TRBJ1-4; D remains ambiguous. CDR1 GTSNPN and CDR2 SVGIG come from the germline V gene (reference sequence). This CDR3 contains 13 residues. This CDR3 is CAVSGSTNEKLFF. The CDR3 nucleotides read TGTGCTGTATCGGGGTCAACTAATGAAAAACTGTTTTTT.

This clone was recorded only once. This chain joins TRBV5-4 and TRBJ2-1, with 7 bases fitting TRBD2. The CDR3 contains 15 residues. After removal of 2 bases from V and 7 bases from J, the junction contained 9 bases not matched to a gene. Germline assignment: CDR1 SGHNT and CDR2 YYREEE (reference sequence). The CDR3 nucleotides are TGTGCCAGCAGCTTATCGGGACTATCTGGTAATGAGCAGTTCTTC. This gives the protein CASSLSGLSGNEQFF. Based on the CDR3 plus reference TRBV5-4 and TRBJ2-1, the full variable domain is ETGVTQSPTHLIKTRGQQVTLRCSSQSGHNTVSWYQQALGQGPQFIFQYYREEENGRGNFPPRFSGLQFPNYSSELNVNALELDDSALYLCASSLSGLSGNEQFFGPGTRLTVL.

The genes are TRBV5-6 and TRBJ2-7, with D perhaps being TRBD1 or TRBD2 (5 bases each). The germline V and J ends were trimmed by 0 bases and 0 bases, with 10 bases remaining between them. The CDR3 is 15 residues long. Germline CDR1 and CDR2: SGHDT and YYEEEE. CDR3 amino acids: CASSLVGVFSYEQYF. Here the CDR3 DNA reads TGTGCCAGCAGCTTGGTGGGGGTTTTCTCCTACGAGCAGTACTTC.

The V gene is TRBV30, the J gene TRBJ1-2; TRBD1 agrees at 7 bases. Germline V gene data show CDR1 as GTSNPN and CDR2 as SVGIG (reference sequence). The junction had 6 bases not matched to a gene; V was cut back by 0 bases and J by 5 bases. The CDR3 is 14 amino acids. As DNA, the CDR3 is TGTGCCTGGAGTGTACAGTCAGGGGGGTATGGCTACACCTTC. This gives the protein CAWSVQSGGYGYTF.

The chain has TRBV12-3 or TRBV12-4 and TRBJ1-2; D not resolved. V was cut by 9 bases and J by 6 bases, with 14 bases left in between. The CDR3 covers 12 residues. The CDR3 loop is CASATALHGYTF. CDR3 DNA sequence: TGTGCCAGTGCAACGGCTCTTCATGGCTACACCTTC.

The CDR3 sequence is CASSFAGEQYF. DNA for the CDR3: TGTGCCAGTAGTTTTGCGGGGGAGCAGTACTTC. The V call is TRBV19, the J call TRBJ2-7, with D perhaps matching TRBD2 (6 bases). Germline CDR1 reads LNHDA; CDR2 reads SQIVND (reference sequence). V shed 5 bases and J shed 7 bases, with 9 bases lying between them. The CDR3 runs 11 residues.

V gene TRBV14 combines with J gene TRBJ2-7; D is possibly TRBD1 (6 bases). V dropped 2 bases and J dropped 9 bases, with 23 bases sitting between them. The germline V gene has CDR1 SGHDN and CDR2 FVKESK. This CDR3 is built from 16 residues. The CDR3 nucleotides read TGTGCCAGCAGCCAATGGGACAACAGAGGAGAGGGTCGGCAGTACTTC. Amino acid sequence: CASSQWDNRGEGRQYF.

This rearrangement joins TRBV6-5 to TRBJ2-3, with a possible D match to TRBD2 (6 bases). This CDR3 is built from 15 residues. Deletions cut 4 bases from V and 1 base from J, with 12 bases between. The V gene's germline CDR1 is MNHEY and CDR2 SVGAGI. The CDR3 here is CASSSTGEGTDTQYF. CDR3 DNA: TGTGCCAGCAGTTCAACGGGGGAGGGCACAGATACGCAGTATTTT.

The chain couples TRBV7-9 to TRBJ2-5, with D maybe TRBD2 (5 bases). With 3 bases removed from V and 2 bases from J, the gap between germline ends came to 7 bases. CDR1 and CDR2 from the germline V gene are SEHNR and FQNEAQ (reference sequence). This CDR3 is 13 amino acids long. CDR3 loop: CASSLGVQETQYF. The CDR3 bases are TGTGCCAGCAGCTTGGGAGTTCAAGAGACCCAGTACTTC.

A single count supports this clone. The rearrangement links TRBV27 to TRBJ1-5, with a weak D call TRBD1 (5 bases). V was trimmed by 7 bases and J by 2 bases, leaving 12 bases between them. The CDR3 runs 14 residues. Germline CDR1 MNHEY, CDR2 SMNVEV (reference sequence). Written as DNA, the CDR3 is TGTGCCAGCAACGGAATAGGGGGCAATCAGCCCCAGCATTTT. As protein: CASNGIGGNQPQHF.

This clone was seen a single time. The V and J genes are TRBV9 and TRBJ1-1; a possible D gene is TRBD1 (6 bases). Germline CDR1 reads SGDLS; CDR2 reads YYNGEE. Trimming took off 3 bases at V and 1 base at J, with 10 bases between the two ends. The length of the CDR3 is 14 residues. The CDR3 DNA reads as TGTGCCAGCAGCGGAACCAGGGGGAACACTGAAGCTTTCTTT. The encoded protein is CASSGTRGNTEAFF.

This clone was observed once. This chain joins TRBV7-8 and TRBJ2-3, with 9 nucleotides matching TRBD1. The CDR3 consists of 15 residues. V was pared by 5 bases and J by 2 bases, with 5 bases of the junction left unmatched. The germline V gene has CDR1 SGHVS and CDR2 FQNEAQ. CDR3 sequence reads: CASSRTGANTDTQYF. In nucleotides, the CDR3 is TGTGCCAGCAGCCGGACAGGGGCGAACACAGATACGCAGTATTTT. The full variable domain, its missing parts supplied by reference TRBV7-8 and TRBJ2-3, is GAGVSQSPRYKVAKRGQDVALRCDPISGHVSLFWYQQALGQGPEFLTYFQNEAQLDKSGLPSDRFFAERPEGSVSTLKIQRTQQEDSAVYLCASSRTGANTDTQYFGPGTRLTVL.

The V gene is TRBV11-2, the J gene TRBJ1-1; D possibly corresponds to TRBD1 (5 bases). Trimming stripped 0 bases from V and 1 base from J, with 9 bases between. In germline, CDR1 is SGHAT, CDR2 FQNNGV. The CDR3 runs 15 residues. The chain's CDR3 is CASSLDGGSNTEAFF. The CDR3 DNA follows: TGTGCCAGCAGCTTAGACGGGGGGTCGAACACTGAAGCTTTCTTT.

This chain connects TRBV6-5 to TRBJ2-1; 13 bases fit TRBD2. The CDR3 runs to 16 residues. The V gene end was trimmed by 4 bases and the J gene end by 4 bases; junction bases not matched to a gene: 4. Germline CDR1 and CDR2: MNHEY and SVGAGI. The CDR3 here is CASSFGTSGTYNEQFF. DNA for the CDR3: TGTGCCAGCAGTTTTGGGACTAGCGGGACTTACAATGAGCAGTTCTTC.

The chain uses TRBV10-3 and TRBJ2-3; 8 nucleotides align to TRBD1. The J segment lost 3 bases and the V segment lost 7 bases, leaving 6 bases of the junction unmatched. This CDR3 comprises 14 residues. The germline gives CDR1 ENHRY, CDR2 SYGVKD. CDR3: CAITYGQGTDTQYF. The DNA of the CDR3 is TGTGCCATCACCTATGGACAGGGAACAGATACGCAGTATTTT.

Concerning this clone itself: An end of the junction differs from the germline gene, which may be a read error. The chain recombines TRBV30 with TRBJ1-3; D is unclear. CDR1 is GTSNPN and CDR2 is SVGIG in the germline V gene (reference sequence). The CDR3 loop spans 11 amino acids. CDR3 nucleotide sequence: TGTGCCTGGAGTCAGTTGGTGTCCTGGGAATTT. This codes for CAWSQLVSWEF.